This is a list of T cell receptor beta chains from one sample in a study of T cell responses to AZD1222 COVID-19 vaccine. TCRdb's table, derived via immunoSEQ multiplex PCR, lists solely in-frame clones and lacks some. The sample consists of around 140,000 clones, 80% to 95% of them appearing once. Sequenced here: peripheral blood, sampled on day 0 of AZD1222 vaccination. The origin of the receptors is an adult in good health. CDR3s leave out the opening cysteine and the closing phenylalanine or tryptophan.

CDR3aa,v_gene
ASSVGQGNYGYT,TRBV9
ASSLASNEQF,TRBV5-4
ASRAGTTDEKLF,TRBV6-5
ASSLDPGTGSGEQF,TRBV11-3
ASSTLGLWTVSYEQY,TRBV21-1
ASRADALNTGELF,TRBV5-1
AWSVLFDSNSPLH,TRBV30
ASSTFGGSNQPQH,TRBV9
ATSSLYSNQPQH,TRBV15
ASSQGGAGGNEQF,TRBV4-2
ATSTRRMRGTEQY,TRBV15